Sequencing of this T cell receptor beta chain was carried out in a study of T cell responses to AZD1222 COVID-19 vaccine. Produced via immunoSEQ multiplex PCR; TCRdb's table is partial and in-frame only. The sample holds approximately 150,000 clones, just under 90% seen once. Germline V lookup: CDR1 MNHEY, CDR2 SMNVEV (reference sequence). The ends lost 4 bases at V and 6 bases at J; junction bases unmatched: 5. CDR3 length: 15 residues. This clonotype was sampled from an adult who received the MenACWY meningococcal vaccine as a control. The gene calls are TRBV27 and TRBJ2-7; 14 bases line up with TRBD2. This specimen consisted of peripheral blood, obtained 28 days after the second dose of the MenACWY control vaccine. As DNA, the CDR3 is TGTGCCAGCAGTTCCGGGACTAGCGGGAGAGGCGAGCAGTACTTC. The encoded protein is CASSSGTSGRGEQYF.